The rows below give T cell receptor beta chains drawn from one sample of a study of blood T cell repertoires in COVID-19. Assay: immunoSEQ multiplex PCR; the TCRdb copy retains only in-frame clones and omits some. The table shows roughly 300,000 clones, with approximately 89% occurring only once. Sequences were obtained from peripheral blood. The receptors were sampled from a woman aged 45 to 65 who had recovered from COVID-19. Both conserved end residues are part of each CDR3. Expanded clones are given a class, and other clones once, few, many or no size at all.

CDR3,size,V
CASSPTTGWFLETQYF,once,TRBV7-9
CASSYSAGETEAFF,NA,TRBV6-5
CASSIGGGGWNEQFF,NA,TRBV19
CASSLRAGNTEAFF,NA,TRBV14
CATSTWTGGGDEAFF,NA,TRBV15
CASSLSRSTEAFF,NA,TRBV27
CASSELAGVVGELFF,NA,TRBV7-9
CASSPQTGADTIYF,NA,TRBV18
CASIFPGEGNTEAFF,NA,TRBV2
CASSLDSPETQYF,NA,TRBV5-1
CASSEGPISGNTIYF,NA,TRBV6-1
CASSQEQGNEKLFF,NA,TRBV4-3
CASSVGTSGYNEQFF,NA,TRBV9
CASRPGHGIQETQYF,NA,TRBV6-6
CASSSISGRSFF,many,TRBV12-3/TRBV12-4
CASTIAGGPDTQYF,NA,TRBV5-4
CSVGLAYEQYF,NA,TRBV29-1
CARSLVGGSTEAFF,NA,TRBV5-3
CASSQDGVGQGRNEQYF,NA,TRBV4-3
CAWSEGVSGNTIYF,NA,TRBV30
CASSVGNSGRSGDTQYF,NA,TRBV9
CASSLAGTGTYNEQFF,NA,TRBV7-6
CASSIAVAPSYGYTF,NA,TRBV19
CASSYVGQVNNEQFF,NA,TRBV6-6
CASSSGTGYEQYF,NA,TRBV27
CASSETSGREYF,NA,TRBV11-2
CSVGRRGFVSGYTF,NA,TRBV29-1
CASSYGGQGGSYGYTF,once,TRBV6-6
CASSLAATAQETQYF,NA,TRBV7-2
CASSTGFGTEAFF,NA,TRBV6-5
CASSKTGTGTGELFF,NA,TRBV11-3
CASSYYRSYGYTF,NA,TRBV6-6
CASSNGADTQYF,NA,TRBV18
CASSHLQRQGGTGELFF,NA,TRBV4-1
CASSFTRQGPYEQYF,NA,TRBV11-3
CASSFAAPPNYGYTF,NA,TRBV28
CASSQKVDLDSTDTQYF,NA,TRBV3-1/TRBV3-2
CASSEENYGYTF,NA,TRBV2